The rows below give T cell receptor beta chains drawn from one sample of a study of T cell changes during pregnancy in multiple sclerosis. Method: immunoSEQ multiplex PCR; TCRdb's copy keeps in-frame clones and lacks some. The sample has approximately 69,000 clones; roughly 92% are singletons. This sample comprised peripheral blood, obtained in the second trimester of pregnancy. The receptors were gathered from a female donor in good health, enrolled as a control in a pregnancy study. Both conserved end residues are part of each CDR3. The D gene is left open where the match is weak. Size is omitted from some rows. Given values are once, few, many or a class for expanded clones.

>NA|TRBV27|TRBJ2-1|16|TRBD2
TGTGCCAGCAGTTTGACTAGCGGGTTCGTCAAGGATGAGCAGTTCTTC
CASSLTSGFVKDEQFF
>NA|TRBV4-3|TRBJ1-2|14|NA
TGCGCCAGCAGCCAAGACCAGGGGCTGAAAGGCTACACCTTC
CASSQDQGLKGYTF
>NA|TRBV7-6|TRBJ2-3|16|TRBD2
TGTGCCAGCAGCCCCCTAGCGGGGGGGAGCACAGATACGCAGTATTTT
CASSPLAGGSTDTQYF
>NA|TRBV7-9|TRBJ1-1|14|NA
TGTGCCAGCAGCTTAGGGGGCCGGCCGAAGAAAGGTTTCTTT
CASSLGGRPKKGFF
>once|TRBV4-1|TRBJ2-2|12|NA
TGCGCCAGCAGCCTAACAACCGGGGAGCTGTTTTTT
CASSLTTGELFF
>few|TRBV7-9|TRBJ1-1|13|NA
TGTGCCAGCAGCTCCTCAACAGGGAGATCTGCTTTCTTT
CASSSSTGRSAFF
>NA|TRBV4-1|TRBJ2-7|15|NA
TGCGCCAGCAGCCACCTAAGGGGTCCCGACTACGAGCAGTACTTC
CASSHLRGPDYEQYF
>NA|TRBV6-6|TRBJ1-2|15|TRBD1
TGTGCCAGCAGTTACGACTCGACAGGGCAATCCGGCTACACCTTC
CASSYDSTGQSGYTF
>NA|TRBV6-1|TRBJ1-5|15|TRBD1
TGTGCCAGCAGTCAGACAGGGACTAGCAATCAGCCCCAGCATTTT
CASSQTGTSNQPQHF
>NA|TRBV28|TRBJ2-5|13|TRBD2
TGTGCCAGCAAAGCCGGGGGGGCCGAGACCCAGTACTTC
CASKAGGAETQYF
>NA|TRBV7-9|TRBJ2-7|15|NA
TGTGCCAGCAGCCATGTCGTTGAGGGATACTACGAGCAGTACTTC
CASSHVVEGYYEQYF
>few|TRBV5-1|TRBJ1-1|16|TRBD1
TGCGCCAGCAGGACTTGGACAGGGGGGGATAACACTGAAGCTTTCTTT
CASRTWTGGDNTEAFF
>NA|TRBV7-9|TRBJ2-7|14|TRBD1
TGTGCCAGCAGCCAACAGGGGACCCCGTACGAGCAGTACTTC
CASSQQGTPYEQYF
>NA|TRBV20-1|TRBJ2-1|10|NA
TGCAGTGTAAATGTCGGTGAGCAGTTCTTC
CSVNVGEQFF
>NA|TRBV15|TRBJ2-7|14|TRBD1
TGTGCCACCTCCACCGGGACAGGGTCCCTCGAGCAGTACTTC
CATSTGTGSLEQYF
>NA|TRBV5-6|TRBJ1-5|17|NA
TGTGCCAGCAGCTTGATTTCGGGGGTCCCCCTCAATCAGCCCCAGCATTTT
CASSLISGVPLNQPQHF
>NA|TRBV15|TRBJ2-1|14|NA
TGTGCCTCAAGAGGCGGGTCCCTATACAATGAGCAGTTCTTC
CASRGGSLYNEQFF
>NA|TRBV7-9|TRBJ2-3|14|NA
TGTGCCAGCAGCTTCGCTAGCCGGGAAGATACGCAGTATTTT
CASSFASREDTQYF
>NA|TRBV9|TRBJ1-1|13|NA
TGTGCCAGCAGCGTAGATGGACAGTATGAAGCTTTCTTT
CASSVDGQYEAFF
>NA|TRBV5-1|TRBJ2-3|16|TRBD1
TGCGCCAGCAGCGCCAAACAGGGGGGCAGTACAGATACGCAGTATTTT
CASSAKQGGSTDTQYF
>NA|TRBV18|TRBJ1-3|16|TRBD1
TGTGCCAGCTCACCGAAACAGGGGGAAGGTGGAAACACCATATATTTT
CASSPKQGEGGNTIYF
>NA|TRBV7-8|TRBJ2-1|18|TRBD2
TGTGCCAGCAGCTTAGCGGGCAAGCGCGGGGGGCATGGCAATGAGCAGTTCTTC
CASSLAGKRGGHGNEQFF
>NA|TRBV18|TRBJ1-5|17|NA
TGTGCCAGCTCACGATCCCAGCGTGGCGGAAGGAATCAGCCCCAGCATTTT
CASSRSQRGGRNQPQHF
>NA|TRBV19|TRBJ1-5|16|TRBD1
TGTGCCAGTAGTATAGACGGGACAGGCCTCAATCAGCCCCAGCATTTT
CASSIDGTGLNQPQHF
>NA|TRBV7-9|TRBJ2-3|15|NA
TGTGCCAGCAGCTTAGGGGCGGGGCACACAGATACGCAGTATTTT
CASSLGAGHTDTQYF
>few|TRBV7-9|TRBJ1-1|13|NA
TGTGCCAGCAGCTTAGCGAGGGTCCCTGAAGCTTTCTTT
CASSLARVPEAFF
>NA|TRBV27|TRBJ2-7|15|TRBD2
TGTGCCAGCAGTTTAAGAGCGGGGGAGAAGTACGAGCAGTACTTC
CASSLRAGEKYEQYF
>NA|TRBV28|TRBJ2-4|15|TRBD1
TGTGCCAGCAGCCCCCCCGGGACAGGGGACTACATTCAGTACTTC
CASSPPGTGDYIQYF
>NA|TRBV15|TRBJ1-5|13|NA
TGTGCCACCAGCAGAGGGGGGGGACAGCCCCAGCATTTT
CATSRGGGQPQHF
>NA|TRBV21-1|TRBJ1-1|14|NA
TGTGCCAGCAGCCCCCGGGCACGGGGCACTGAAGCTTTCTTT
CASSPRARGTEAFF
>NA|TRBV11-2|TRBJ2-5|16|TRBD1
TGTGCCAGCAGTGGGACCGGGACAGGGCGTCAAGAGACCCAGTACTTC
CASSGTGTGRQETQYF
>NA|TRBV5-4|TRBJ1-1|15|NA
TGTGCCAGCATTTCGGGATGGGGGGTAACAACTGAAGCTTTCTTT
CASISGWGVTTEAFF
>NA|TRBV7-9|TRBJ1-2|17|TRBD1
TGTGCCAGCAGCTTCCGAGGAGGGACAGGGCGAGACTATGGCTACACCTTC
CASSFRGGTGRDYGYTF
>few|TRBV19|TRBJ1-4|14|TRBD1
TGTGCCAGTAGTATCCGACAGGGAAACGAAAAACTGTTTTTT
CASSIRQGNEKLFF
>NA|TRBV5-6|TRBJ1-1|13|NA
TGTGCCAGCAGCTCAGGGAGGGGAACTGAAGCTTTCTTT
CASSSGRGTEAFF
>NA|TRBV28|TRBJ1-6|14|NA
TGTGCCAGCGAAGACAGCTCCTATAATTCACCCCTCCACTTT
CASEDSSYNSPLHF